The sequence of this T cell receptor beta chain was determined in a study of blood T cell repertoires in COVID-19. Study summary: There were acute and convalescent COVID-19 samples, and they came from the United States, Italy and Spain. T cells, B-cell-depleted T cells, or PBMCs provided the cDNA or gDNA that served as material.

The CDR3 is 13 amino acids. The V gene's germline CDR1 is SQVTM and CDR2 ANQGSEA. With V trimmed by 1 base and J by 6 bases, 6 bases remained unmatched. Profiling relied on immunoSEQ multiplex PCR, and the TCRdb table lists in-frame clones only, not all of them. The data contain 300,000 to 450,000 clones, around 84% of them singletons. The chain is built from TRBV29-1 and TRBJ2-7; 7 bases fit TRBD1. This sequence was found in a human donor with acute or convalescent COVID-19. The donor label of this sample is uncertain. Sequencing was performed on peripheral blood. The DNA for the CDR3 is TGCAGCGTTGAAGGGACAGGTGGTTTCGAGCAGTACTTC. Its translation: CSVEGTGGFEQYF.